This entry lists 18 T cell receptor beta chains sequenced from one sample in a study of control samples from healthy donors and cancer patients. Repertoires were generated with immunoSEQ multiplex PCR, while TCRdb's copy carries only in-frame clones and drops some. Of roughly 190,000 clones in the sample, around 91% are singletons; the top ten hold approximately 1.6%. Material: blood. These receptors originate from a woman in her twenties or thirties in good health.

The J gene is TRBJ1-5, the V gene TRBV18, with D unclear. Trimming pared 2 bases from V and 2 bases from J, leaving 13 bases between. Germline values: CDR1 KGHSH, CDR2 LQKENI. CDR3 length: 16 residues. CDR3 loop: CASSPSSWGGNQPQHF. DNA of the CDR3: TGTGCCAGCTCACCAAGTTCGTGGGGTGGCAATCAGCCCCAGCATTTT.

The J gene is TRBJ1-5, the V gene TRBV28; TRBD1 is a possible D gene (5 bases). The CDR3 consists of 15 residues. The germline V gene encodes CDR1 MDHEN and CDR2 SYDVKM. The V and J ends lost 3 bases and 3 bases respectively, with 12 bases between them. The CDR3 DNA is TGTGCCAGCAGTTTGATTGGGGGGGTCAATCAGCCCCAGCATTTT. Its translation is CASSLIGGVNQPQHF.

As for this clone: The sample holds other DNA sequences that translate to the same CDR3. CDR3 in DNA: TGTGCCAGCAGTTTAAGGGGGACTGAAGCTTTCTTT. Protein sequence: CASSLRGTEAFF. The chain couples TRBV28 to TRBJ1-1; possible D gene TRBD1, 6 bases. From germline, CDR1 is MDHEN and CDR2 SYDVKM. The V end lost 2 bases, the J end lost 5 bases, and 6 bases lay between the germline ends. The length of the CDR3 is 12 residues.

CDR3 nucleotides: TGCGCCAGCAGTGAGTCGAGGGCCACTGAAGCTTTCTTT. Its translation is CASSESRATEAFF. The V and J genes are TRBV10-1 and TRBJ1-1, with D unresolved. The CDR3 is 13 amino acids. Germline V gene sequence: CDR1 WNHNN, CDR2 SYGVQD (reference sequence). V lost 0 bases to trimming and J lost 4 bases, with 6 bases between them.

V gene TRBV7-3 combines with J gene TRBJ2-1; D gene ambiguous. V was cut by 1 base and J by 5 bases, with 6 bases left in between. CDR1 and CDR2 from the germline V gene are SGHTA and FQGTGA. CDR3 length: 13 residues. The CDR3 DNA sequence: TGTGCCAGCAGCTTAATTCACAACAATGAGCAGTTCTTC. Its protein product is CASSLIHNNEQFF.

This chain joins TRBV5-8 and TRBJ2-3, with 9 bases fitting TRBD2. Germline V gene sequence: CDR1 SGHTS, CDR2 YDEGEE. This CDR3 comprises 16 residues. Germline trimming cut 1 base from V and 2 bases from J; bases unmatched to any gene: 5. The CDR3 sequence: CASSLRAGGPTDTQYF. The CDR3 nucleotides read TGTGCCAGCAGCTTGCGCGCGGGGGGGCCCACAGATACGCAGTATTTT.

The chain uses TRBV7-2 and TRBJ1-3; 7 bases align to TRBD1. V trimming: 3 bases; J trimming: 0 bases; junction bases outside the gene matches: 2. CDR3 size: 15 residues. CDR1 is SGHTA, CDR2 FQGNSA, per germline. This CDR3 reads CASSFGDSSGNTIYF. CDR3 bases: TGTGCCAGCAGCTTCGGGGACAGCTCTGGAAACACCATATATTTT.

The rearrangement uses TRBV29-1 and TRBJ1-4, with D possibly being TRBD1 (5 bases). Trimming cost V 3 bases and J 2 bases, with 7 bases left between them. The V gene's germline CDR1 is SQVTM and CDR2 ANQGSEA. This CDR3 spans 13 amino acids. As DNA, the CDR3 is TGCAGCGTTGACACAGGCACTAATGAAAAACTGTTTTTT. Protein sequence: CSVDTGTNEKLFF.

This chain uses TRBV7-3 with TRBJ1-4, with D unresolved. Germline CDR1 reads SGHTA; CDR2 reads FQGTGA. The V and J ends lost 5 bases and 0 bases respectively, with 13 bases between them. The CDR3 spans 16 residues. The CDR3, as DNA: TGTGCCAGCAGCCCCCAGGTCTCCGCAACTAATGAAAAACTGTTTTTT. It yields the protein CASSPQVSATNEKLFF.

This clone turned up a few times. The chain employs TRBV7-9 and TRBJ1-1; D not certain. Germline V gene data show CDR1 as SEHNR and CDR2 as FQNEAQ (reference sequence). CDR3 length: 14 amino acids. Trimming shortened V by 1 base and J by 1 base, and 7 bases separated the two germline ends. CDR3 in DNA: TGTGCCAGCAGCTTAGGGGTCGCGAACACTGAAGCTTTCTTT. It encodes CASSLGVANTEAFF.

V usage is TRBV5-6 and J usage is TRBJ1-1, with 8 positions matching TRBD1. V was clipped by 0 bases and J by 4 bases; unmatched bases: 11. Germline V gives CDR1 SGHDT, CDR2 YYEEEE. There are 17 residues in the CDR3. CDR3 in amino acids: CASSLGSGGYMGTEAFF. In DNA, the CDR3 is TGTGCCAGCAGCTTGGGTTCAGGGGGCTATATGGGCACTGAAGCTTTCTTT.

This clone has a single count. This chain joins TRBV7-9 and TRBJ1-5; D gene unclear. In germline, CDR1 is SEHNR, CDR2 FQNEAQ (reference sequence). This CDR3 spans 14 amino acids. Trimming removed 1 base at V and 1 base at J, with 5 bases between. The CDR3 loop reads CASSLGQSNQPQHF. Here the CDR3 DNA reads TGTGCCAGCAGCTTAGGCCAGAGCAATCAGCCCCAGCATTTT.

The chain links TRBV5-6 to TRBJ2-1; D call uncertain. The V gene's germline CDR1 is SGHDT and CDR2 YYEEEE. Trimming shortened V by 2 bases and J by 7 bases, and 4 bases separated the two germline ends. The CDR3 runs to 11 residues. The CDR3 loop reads CASSFGNEQFF. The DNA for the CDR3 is TGTGCCAGCAGCTTCGGGAATGAGCAGTTCTTC.

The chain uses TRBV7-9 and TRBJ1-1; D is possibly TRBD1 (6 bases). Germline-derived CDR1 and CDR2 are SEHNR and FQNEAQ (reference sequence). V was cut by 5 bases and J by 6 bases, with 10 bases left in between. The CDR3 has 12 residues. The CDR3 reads CASSPQGPEAFF. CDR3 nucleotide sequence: TGTGCCAGCAGCCCACAGGGCCCTGAAGCTTTCTTT. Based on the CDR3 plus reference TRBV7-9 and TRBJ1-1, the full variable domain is DTGVSQNPRHKITKRGQNVTFRCDPISEHNRLYWYRQTLGQGPEFLTYFQNEAQLEKSRLLSDRFSAERPKGSFSTLEIQRTEQGDSAMYLCASSPQGPEAFFGQGTRLTVV.

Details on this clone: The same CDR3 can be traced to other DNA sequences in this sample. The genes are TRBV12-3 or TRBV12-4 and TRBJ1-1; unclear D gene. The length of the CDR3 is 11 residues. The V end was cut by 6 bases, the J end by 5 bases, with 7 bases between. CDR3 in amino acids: CASRGRTEAFF. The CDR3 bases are TGTGCCAGCAGGGGGAGAACTGAAGCTTTCTTT.

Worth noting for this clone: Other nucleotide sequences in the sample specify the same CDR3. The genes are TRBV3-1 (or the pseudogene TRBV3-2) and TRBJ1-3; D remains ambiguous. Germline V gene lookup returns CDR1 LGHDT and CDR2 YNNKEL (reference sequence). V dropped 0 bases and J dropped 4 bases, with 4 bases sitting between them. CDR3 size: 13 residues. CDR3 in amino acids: CASSQESGNTIYF. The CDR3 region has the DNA TGTGCCAGCAGCCAAGAATCCGGAAACACCATATATTTT.

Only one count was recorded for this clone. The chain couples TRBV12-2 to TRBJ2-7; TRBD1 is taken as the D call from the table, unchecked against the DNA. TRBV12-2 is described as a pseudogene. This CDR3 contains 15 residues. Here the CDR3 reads CASRSGAAFAYEQYF. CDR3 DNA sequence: TGTGCAAGTCGCTCAGGGGCGGCCTTTGCCTACGAGCAGTACTTC.

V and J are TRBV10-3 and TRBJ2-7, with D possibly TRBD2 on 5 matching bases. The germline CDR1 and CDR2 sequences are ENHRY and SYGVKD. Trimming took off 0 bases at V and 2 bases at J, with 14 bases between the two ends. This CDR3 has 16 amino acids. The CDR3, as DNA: TGTGCCATCAGTGAGTCGAGTCAGGCGAGGGCCTACGAGCAGTACTTC. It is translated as CAISESSQARAYEQYF.